The 26 T cell receptor beta chains below all came from one sample that was sequenced in a study of technical replicates of blood from a few donors. Sequencing was performed with immunoSEQ multiplex PCR; in TCRdb, only in-frame clones are kept and a portion is missing. This sample carries about 70,000 clones, around 97% of them seen once, and the ten largest clones take 0.2% to 0.25%. The source material was T cells isolated from PBMCs. All receptors come from a human donor in good health.

This rearrangement joins TRBV2 to TRBJ2-7, with TRBD1 identical over 7 bases. The V gene end was trimmed by 1 base and the J gene end by 0 bases; junction bases not matched to a gene: 3. Germline CDR1 reads SNHLY; CDR2 reads FYNNEI. This CDR3 spans 15 amino acids. The CDR3 protein is CASSEVGTASYEQYF. The DNA for the CDR3 is TGTGCCAGCAGTGAAGTGGGGACAGCCTCCTACGAGCAGTACTTC.

The chain carries TRBV9 and TRBJ1-3; maybe TRBD1 (5 bases). The CDR3 sequence is 15 residues long. Trimming removed 4 bases at V and 0 bases at J, with 11 bases between. Germline V gene lookup returns CDR1 SGDLS and CDR2 YYNGEE. CDR3 loop: CASSSQVSSGNTIYF. The CDR3 region has the DNA TGTGCCAGCAGCTCACAGGTCAGCTCTGGAAACACCATATATTTT.

The gene calls are TRBV6-6 and TRBJ1-5; 7 bases are shared with TRBD1. The CDR3 is 14 amino acids. The germline V gene has CDR1 MNHNY and CDR2 SVGAGI (reference sequence). The V and J ends lost 8 bases and 0 bases, in that order; junction bases with no gene match: 4. Here the CDR3 reads CASAGGSSNQPQHF. The CDR3 nucleotides are TGTGCCAGCGCAGGGGGGAGTAGCAATCAGCCCCAGCATTTT.

The chain employs TRBV7-9 and TRBJ1-4; perhaps TRBD1 as D (5 bases). Trimming removed 3 bases from V and 4 bases from J, with 12 bases in between. In germline, CDR1 is SEHNR, CDR2 FQNEAQ (reference sequence). This CDR3 comprises 15 residues. Here the CDR3 reads CASSFGQGVNEKLFF. The CDR3, as DNA: TGTGCCAGCAGCTTTGGTCAGGGCGTTAATGAAAAACTGTTTTTT.

This chain links TRBV25-1 with TRBJ2-3, with 8 bases aligning to TRBD1. Germline V gives CDR1 MGHDK, CDR2 SYGVNS. V lost 7 bases to trimming and J lost 3 bases; unmatched junction nucleotides: 3. This CDR3 comprises 13 residues. The CDR3 reads CASTYRGTDTQYF. DNA for the CDR3: TGTGCCAGCACGTACAGGGGGACAGATACGCAGTATTTT.

V is TRBV5-3 and J is TRBJ2-3; maybe TRBD1 (5 bases). TRBV5-3 is an ORF, and what it does is uncertain. The CDR3 spans 16 residues. The germline V and J ends were trimmed by 2 bases and 0 bases, with 13 bases remaining between them. CDR3 coding DNA: TGTGCCAGAAGCTTTTTCAGGGAAACTAGCACAGATACGCAGTATTTT. Translating it yields CARSFFRETSTDTQYF.

The J gene is TRBJ2-7, the V gene TRBV6-1; TRBD1 aligns across 8 bases. The CDR3 contains 14 residues. In germline, CDR1 is MNHNS, CDR2 SASEGT. Losses at the gene ends were 7 bases for V and 1 base for J; bases not matched to a gene: 6. In DNA, the CDR3 is TGTGCCAGCACCGACTGGGACAGGTCCTACGAGCAGTACTTC. As protein: CASTDWDRSYEQYF.

This chain joins TRBV2 and TRBJ1-5; D call uncertain. Germline CDR1 SNHLY, CDR2 FYNNEI. The CDR3 loop spans 13 amino acids. V shed 3 bases and J shed 10 bases, with 13 bases lying between them. CDR3 sequence: CASSERGPLPQHF. CDR3 coding DNA: TGTGCCAGCAGTGAGCGGGGTCCTCTACCCCAGCATTTT.

The V call is TRBV5-1, the J call TRBJ2-5, with TRBD2 matching 16 bases. V trimming: 2 bases; J trimming: 5 bases; junction bases outside the gene matches: 12. The CDR3 runs to 19 residues. Germline CDR1 is SGHRS and CDR2 is YFSETQ. CDR3 DNA sequence: TGCGCCAGCAGCTTTCGCCCGGGACTAGCGGGGGGGCGGTGGGAGACCCAGTACTTC. Protein sequence: CASSFRPGLAGGRWETQYF.

The chain recombines TRBV2 with TRBJ2-1; D might be TRBD2 (6 bases). The CDR3 contains 15 residues. Trimming pared 3 bases from V and 3 bases from J, leaving 12 bases between. CDR1 and CDR2 (germline): SNHLY, FYNNEI. The CDR3 sequence: CASSEAGTHYNEQFF. Written as DNA, the CDR3 is TGTGCCAGCAGTGAGGCCGGGACTCACTACAATGAGCAGTTCTTC.

V and J are TRBV7-9 and TRBJ1-2, with 9 bases aligning to TRBD1. V dropped 5 bases and J dropped 9; count of bases not matched to a gene: 7. This CDR3 is 13 amino acids long. The V gene's germline CDR1 is SEHNR and CDR2 FQNEAQ (reference sequence). The CDR3 spells CASSGGTGWSYTF. Written as DNA, the CDR3 is TGTGCCAGCAGCGGCGGGACAGGGTGGAGCTACACCTTC.

The chain combines TRBV5-1 with TRBJ1-2; D uncertain. Germline V gives CDR1 SGHRS, CDR2 YFSETQ. With 1 base removed from V and 2 bases from J, the gap between germline ends came to 6 bases. This CDR3 region has 13 residues. CDR3 sequence: CASSLNQNYGYTF. In DNA form, the CDR3 reads TGCGCCAGCAGCTTGAATCAGAACTATGGCTACACCTTC.

This chain joins TRBV5-5 and TRBJ2-6, with D possibly matching TRBD1 (6 bases). Between the trimmed V and J ends, which lost 2 bases and 2 bases, there was a span of 8 bases. The germline V gene encodes CDR1 SGHKS and CDR2 YYEKEE (reference sequence). The CDR3 is 15 amino acids. The CDR3 DNA follows: TGTGCCAGCAGCTTCAGGGGCCCTGGGGCCAACGTCCTGACTTTC. This sequence encodes CASSFRGPGANVLTF.

This chain uses TRBV6-1 with TRBJ2-7; the D gene is possibly TRBD1 (6 bases). CDR1 is MNHNS, CDR2 SASEGT, per germline. This CDR3 spans 14 amino acids. The V gene lost 6 bases and the J gene lost 5 bases, with 17 bases spanning the gap. CDR3: CASSPSGEGDEQYF. The CDR3 DNA is TGTGCCAGCAGCCCCTCTGGCGAGGGGGACGAGCAGTACTTC.

The chain employs TRBV28 and TRBJ2-7; no clear D gene. Germline CDR1 is MDHEN and CDR2 is SYDVKM. There are 15 residues in the CDR3. V was pared by 7 bases and J by 5 bases, with 21 bases between. For the CDR3, the DNA is TGTGCCAGCATCCAACCTAGTGGCACCTTAAACGAGCAGTACTTC. Encoded protein: CASIQPSGTLNEQYF.

The chain couples TRBV18 to TRBJ2-6, with D unclear. Trimming stripped 3 bases from V and 1 base from J, with 13 bases between. The CDR3 is made up of 17 amino acids. CDR1 and CDR2 (germline): KGHSH, LQKENI. DNA of the CDR3: TGTGCCAGCTCACCCTGGCTCGCGGTGTCTGGGGCCAACGTCCTGACTTTC. Its protein is CASSPWLAVSGANVLTF. Supplemented by reference TRBV18 and TRBJ2-6, the full variable domain reads NAGVMQNPRHLVRRRGQEARLRCSPMKGHSHVYWYRQLPEEGLKFMVYLQKENIIDESGMPKERFSAEFPKEGPSILRIQQVVRGDSAAYFCASSPWLAVSGANVLTFGAGSRLTVL.

The chain is built from TRBV6-5 and TRBJ1-3; a possible D gene is TRBD1 (6 bases). Germline V CDR1 and CDR2: MNHEY, SVGAGI. This CDR3 has 14 residues. Trimming stripped 2 bases from V and 8 bases from J, with 13 bases between. The CDR3 DNA sequence: TGTGCCAGCAGTTACAAGGGGGACGGGGACACCATATATTTT. Translated, it gives CASSYKGDGDTIYF.

The genes are TRBV2 and TRBJ1-5, with D possibly being TRBD1 (6 bases). The CDR3 consists of 16 residues. V lost 3 bases to trimming and J lost 4 bases, with 16 bases between them. In germline, CDR1 is SNHLY, CDR2 FYNNEI. The CDR3 here is CASSDEGGNSNQPQHF. The CDR3 coding sequence is TGTGCCAGCAGTGATGAAGGGGGAAACTCAAATCAGCCCCAGCATTTT.

The CDR3 spells CASRRTYSNQPQHF. The CDR3 region has the DNA TGTGCCAGCAGAAGGACATATAGCAATCAGCCCCAGCATTTT. This chain joins TRBV28 and TRBJ1-5; D is possibly TRBD1 (5 bases). CDR3 length equals 14 residues. From germline, CDR1 is MDHEN and CDR2 SYDVKM. V lost 6 bases to trimming and J lost 0 bases, with 9 bases between them.

A few counts support this clone. The chain couples TRBV6-1 to TRBJ2-7, with D hard to call. The CDR3 sequence is 15 residues long. The V end was cut by 2 bases, the J end by 1 base, with 12 bases between. Germline CDR1 is MNHNS and CDR2 is SASEGT. In DNA form, the CDR3 reads TGTGCCAGCAGTGAAACAGCCTCGTCTTCCTACGAGCAGTACTTC. Its translation is CASSETASSSYEQYF.

The V and J genes are TRBV28 and TRBJ2-1; tentatively, D is TRBD2 (5 bases). The V end was cut by 7 bases, the J end by 1 base, with 14 bases between. The CDR3 runs to 15 residues. CDR1 is MDHEN, CDR2 SYDVKM, per germline. CDR3 sequence (DNA): TGTGCCAGCAACGCTAGCCGTCGATCCTACAATGAGCAGTTCTTC. This translates into CASNASRRSYNEQFF.

This clone has a single count. This chain links TRBV10-1 with TRBJ2-7; D is perhaps TRBD2 (5 bases). V was clipped by 0 bases and J by 12 bases, with 12 bases between them. Looked up from germline, CDR1 is WNHNN and CDR2 is SYGVQD (reference sequence). The CDR3 has 12 amino acids. As DNA, the CDR3 is TGCGCCAGCAGTGAGTCGGAGGCCGGGTCGTACTTC. The encoded protein is CASSESEAGSYF.

The V and J genes are TRBV28 and TRBJ1-4; tentative D call: TRBD1 (6 bases). CDR3 length equals 14 residues. V was clipped by 7 bases and J by 5 bases, with 14 bases between them. CDR1 is MDHEN, CDR2 SYDVKM, per germline. The chain's CDR3 is CASTIRTVNEKLFF. For the CDR3, the DNA is TGTGCCAGCACGATTCGGACAGTCAATGAAAAACTGTTTTTT.

The rearrangement joins TRBV29-1 to TRBJ1-2; the D is unclear. The CDR3 runs 11 residues. Trimming shortened V by 7 bases and J by 4 bases, and 10 bases separated the two germline ends. Germline-derived CDR1 and CDR2 are SQVTM and ANQGSEA. CDR3 sequence reads: CSASTGYGYTF. In nucleotides, the CDR3 is TGCAGCGCCTCGACGGGCTATGGCTACACCTTC.

The V and J genes are TRBV15 and TRBJ2-7; 10 bases map to TRBD1. V shed 0 bases, J shed 5 bases, and the junction held 13 bases outside the gene matches. The CDR3 extends over 18 amino acids. Germline V gene lookup returns CDR1 LNHNV and CDR2 YYDKDF (reference sequence). The CDR3 loop reads CATSRERALGTGVHEQYF. DNA for the CDR3: TGTGCCACCAGCAGAGAGAGGGCGTTAGGGACAGGGGTCCACGAGCAGTACTTC. The variable domain in full, completed from reference TRBV15 and TRBJ2-7, reads DAMVIQNPRYQVTQFGKPVTLSCSQTLNHNVMYWYQQKSSQAPKLLFHYYDKDFNNEADTPDNFQSRRPNTSFCFLDIRSPGLGDTAMYLCATSRERALGTGVHEQYFGPGTRLTVT.

V is TRBV28 and J is TRBJ1-1; D might be TRBD1 (6 bases). The CDR3 is made up of 13 amino acids. V was pared by 4 bases and J by 3 bases, with 9 bases between. CDR1 and CDR2 from the germline V gene are MDHEN and SYDVKM. In nucleotides, the CDR3 is TGTGCCAGCAGTTCAGGGGCGGACACTGAAGCTTTCTTT. Translating it yields CASSSGADTEAFF.